This paragraph reports one TCR beta chain. Its antigen remains unidentified. The V gene end was trimmed by 4 bases and the J gene end by 7 bases; junction bases not matched to a gene: 5. From germline, CDR1 is WNHNN and CDR2 SYGVQD (reference sequence). The CDR3 is made up of 13 amino acids. The data are from a study of cytomegalovirus exposure and HLA in healthy donors. PCR involved 60 Vbeta and 13 Jbeta primers. The table came from immunoSEQ multiplex PCR; TCRdb's copy has only in-frame clones and leaves some out. The sample records 100,000 to 150,000 clones, 75% to 85% being singletons. Regarding the study as a whole: Relative to equally common others, HLA-associated TCR beta chains showed greater clonal expansion in a later analysis.

V is TRBV10-1 and J is TRBJ2-7; 9 bases align to TRBD2. This sequence was found in a girl aged 2 to 9 in good health and CMV-seronegative. The sample comprised PBMCs. CDR3 nucleotides: TGCGCCAGCAGTGGTGGACTAGCGAGGGAGCAGTACTTC. It codes for CASSGGLAREQYF.